What follows describes a single T cell receptor beta chain. Its antigen remains unknown. The entry originates in a study of cytomegalovirus exposure and HLA in healthy donors. Findings of the study overall: Reportedly, HLA-A and HLA-B alleles of most subjects were accurately predicted from TCR beta. According to a later analysis, donors in an Asian-associated ancestry cluster reportedly had fewer N-insertions than the roughly 660-donor mean.

Amplification used 60 Vbeta primers and 13 Jbeta primers. Only in-frame clones appear in the TCRdb table, and some are missing; sequencing was by immunoSEQ multiplex PCR. The sample contains about 150,000 clones, 82% of which appear only once. The V gene lost 10 bases and the J gene lost 5 bases, with 10 bases spanning the gap. Per the germline V gene, CDR1 is WSHSY and CDR2 is SAAADI. This CDR3 comprises 11 residues. This sequence joins TRBV10-2 and TRBJ2-3, with a weak D call TRBD1 (6 bases). The sample comprised PBMCs. The TCR was taken from a woman aged 45-60 years in good health and CMV-seropositive. The CDR3 here is CATRGGDTQYF. CDR3 DNA: TGCGCCACCCGAGGGGGAGATACGCAGTATTTT.